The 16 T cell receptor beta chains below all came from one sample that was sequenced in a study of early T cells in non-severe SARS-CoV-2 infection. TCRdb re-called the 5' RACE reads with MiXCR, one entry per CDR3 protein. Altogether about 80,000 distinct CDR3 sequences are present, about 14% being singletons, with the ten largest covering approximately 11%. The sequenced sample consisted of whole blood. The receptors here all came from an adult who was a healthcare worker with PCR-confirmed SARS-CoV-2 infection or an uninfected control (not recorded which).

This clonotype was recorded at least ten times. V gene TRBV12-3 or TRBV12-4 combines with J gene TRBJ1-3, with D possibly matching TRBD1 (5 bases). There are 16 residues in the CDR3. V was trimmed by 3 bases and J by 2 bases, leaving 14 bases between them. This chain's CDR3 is CASSLGPPMAGNTIYF. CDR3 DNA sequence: TGTGCCAGCAGTTTGGGGCCCCCCATGGCTGGAAACACCATATATTTT.

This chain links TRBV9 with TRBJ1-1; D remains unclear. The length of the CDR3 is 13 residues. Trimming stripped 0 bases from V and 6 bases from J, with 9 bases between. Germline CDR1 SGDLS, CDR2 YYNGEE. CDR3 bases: TGTGCCAGCAGCGTAGTACACCTACCTGAAGCTTTCTTT. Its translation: CASSVVHLPEAFF.

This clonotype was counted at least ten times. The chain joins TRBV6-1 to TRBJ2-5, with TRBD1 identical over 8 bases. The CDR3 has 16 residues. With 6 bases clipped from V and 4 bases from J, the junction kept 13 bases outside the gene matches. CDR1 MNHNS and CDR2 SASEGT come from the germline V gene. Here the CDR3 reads CASRILAGTGPETQYF. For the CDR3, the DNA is TGTGCCAGCAGAATCCTTGCCGGGACAGGTCCAGAGACCCAGTACTTC.

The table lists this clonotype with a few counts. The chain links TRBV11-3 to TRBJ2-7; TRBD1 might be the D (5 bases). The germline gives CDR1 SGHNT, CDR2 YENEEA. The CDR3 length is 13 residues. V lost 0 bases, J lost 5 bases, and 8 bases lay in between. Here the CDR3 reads CASSLDQGDEQYF. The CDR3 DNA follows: TGTGCCAGCAGCTTAGATCAGGGTGACGAGCAGTACTTC.

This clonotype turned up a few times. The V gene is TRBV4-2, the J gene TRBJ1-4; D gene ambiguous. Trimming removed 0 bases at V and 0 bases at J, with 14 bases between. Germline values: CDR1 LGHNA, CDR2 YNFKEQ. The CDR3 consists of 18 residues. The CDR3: CASSQDQAGLATNEKLFF. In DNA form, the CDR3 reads TGTGCCAGCAGCCAAGATCAGGCCGGCCTCGCAACTAATGAAAAACTGTTTTTT.

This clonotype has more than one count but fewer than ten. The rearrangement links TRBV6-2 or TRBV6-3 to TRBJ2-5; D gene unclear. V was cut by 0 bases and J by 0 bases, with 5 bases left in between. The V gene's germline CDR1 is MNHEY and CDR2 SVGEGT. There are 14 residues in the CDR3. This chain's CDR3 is CASSYSRNQETQYF. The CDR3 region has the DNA TGTGCCAGCAGTTACTCGCGGAACCAAGAGACCCAGTACTTC.

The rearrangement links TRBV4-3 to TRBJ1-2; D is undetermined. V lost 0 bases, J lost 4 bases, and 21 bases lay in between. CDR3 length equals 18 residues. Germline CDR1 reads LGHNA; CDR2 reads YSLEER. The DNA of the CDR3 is TGCGCCAGCAGCCAAGATCAGTATAGGTCAGACTCCTCCTATGGCTACACCTTC. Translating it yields CASSQDQYRSDSSYGYTF.

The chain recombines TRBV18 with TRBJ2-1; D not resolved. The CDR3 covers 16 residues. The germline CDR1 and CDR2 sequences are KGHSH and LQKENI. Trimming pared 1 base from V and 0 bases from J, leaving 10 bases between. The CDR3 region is CASSPLKVSSYNEQFF. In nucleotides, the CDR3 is TGTGCCAGCTCACCACTAAAGGTGAGCTCCTACAATGAGCAGTTCTTC.

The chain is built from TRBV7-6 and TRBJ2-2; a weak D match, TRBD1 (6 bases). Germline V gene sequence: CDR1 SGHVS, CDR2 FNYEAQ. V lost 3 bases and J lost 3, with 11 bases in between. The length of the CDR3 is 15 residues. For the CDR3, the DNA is TGTGCCAGCAGCTTCTCAGGGGCCGACACCGGGGAGCTGTTTTTT. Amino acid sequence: CASSFSGADTGELFF.

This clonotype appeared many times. As DNA, the CDR3 is TGTGCCAGCAGCCAAGATCGGCGGAGGGGGCGAGGAAACACCATATATTTT. This gives the protein CASSQDRRRGRGNTIYF. This chain links TRBV14 with TRBJ1-3, with 7 bases matching TRBD1. CDR1 and CDR2 from the germline V gene are SGHDN and FVKESK. The CDR3 contains 17 residues. V lost 0 bases, J lost 4 bases, and 9 bases stayed unmatched.

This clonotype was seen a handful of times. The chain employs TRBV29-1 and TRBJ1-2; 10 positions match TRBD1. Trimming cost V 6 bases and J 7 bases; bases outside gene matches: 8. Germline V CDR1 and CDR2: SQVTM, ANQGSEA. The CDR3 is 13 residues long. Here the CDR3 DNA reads TGCAGCGTCGGGGACAGGGGCAAATCTGGCTACACCTTC. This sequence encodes CSVGDRGKSGYTF.

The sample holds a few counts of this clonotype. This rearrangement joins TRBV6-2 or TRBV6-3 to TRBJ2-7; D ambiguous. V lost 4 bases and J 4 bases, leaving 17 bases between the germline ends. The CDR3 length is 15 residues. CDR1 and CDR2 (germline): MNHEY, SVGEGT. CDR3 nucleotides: TGTGCCAGCAGTTTCTCCCGCAGCCACTCTTACGAGCAGTACTTC. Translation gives CASSFSRSHSYEQYF.

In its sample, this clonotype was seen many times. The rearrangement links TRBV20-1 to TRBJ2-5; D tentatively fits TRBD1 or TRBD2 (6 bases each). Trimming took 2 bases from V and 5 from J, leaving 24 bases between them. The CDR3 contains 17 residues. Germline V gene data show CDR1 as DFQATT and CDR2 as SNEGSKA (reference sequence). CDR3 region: CSARSYRAPWGRETQYF. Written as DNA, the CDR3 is TGCAGTGCTAGAAGTTACAGGGCCCCGTGGGGGAGGGAGACCCAGTACTTC.

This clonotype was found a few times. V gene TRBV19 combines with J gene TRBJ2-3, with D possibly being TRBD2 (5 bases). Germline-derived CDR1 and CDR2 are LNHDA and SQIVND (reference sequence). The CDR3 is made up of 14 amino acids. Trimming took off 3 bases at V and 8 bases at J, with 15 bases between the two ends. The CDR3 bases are TGTGCCAGTAGTATGAGACTACCTCCCTTTACGCAGTATTTT. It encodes CASSMRLPPFTQYF.

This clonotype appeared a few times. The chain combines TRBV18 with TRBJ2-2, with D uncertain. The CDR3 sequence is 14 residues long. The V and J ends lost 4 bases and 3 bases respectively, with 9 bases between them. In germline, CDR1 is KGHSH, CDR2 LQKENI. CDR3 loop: CASSLLTDTGELFF. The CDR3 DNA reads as TGTGCCAGCTCACTACTTACGGACACCGGGGAGCTGTTTTTT. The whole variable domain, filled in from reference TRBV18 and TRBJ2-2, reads NAGVMQNPRHLVRRRGQEARLRCSPMKGHSHVYWYRQLPEEGLKFMVYLQKENIIDESGMPKERFSAEFPKEGPSILRIQQVVRGDSAAYFCASSLLTDTGELFFGEGSRLTVL.

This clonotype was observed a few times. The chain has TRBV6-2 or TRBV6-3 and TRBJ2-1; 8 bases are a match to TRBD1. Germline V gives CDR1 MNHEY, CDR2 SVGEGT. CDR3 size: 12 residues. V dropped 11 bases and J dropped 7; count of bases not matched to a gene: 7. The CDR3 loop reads CAGGRGPNEQFF. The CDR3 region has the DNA TGTGCCGGGGGCAGGGGGCCGAATGAGCAGTTCTTC.